Shown below are 13 T cell receptor beta chains from a single sample sequenced in a study of cytomegalovirus exposure and HLA in healthy donors. PCR employed 60 Vbeta and 13 Jbeta primers. Sequencing was performed with immunoSEQ multiplex PCR; in TCRdb, only in-frame clones are kept and a portion is missing. This table has about 200,000 clones, 65% to 85% appearing once. Material for sequencing was PBMCs. All receptors derive from a boy aged 2 to 10 in good health and CMV-seronegative.

Only a few counts were recorded for this clone. The chain couples TRBV6-6 to TRBJ1-2, with D possibly matching TRBD1 (6 bases). The CDR3 has 15 amino acids. Per the germline V gene, CDR1 is MNHNY and CDR2 is SVGAGI (reference sequence). V was pared by 10 bases and J by 0 bases, with 18 bases between. The CDR3, as DNA: TGTGCCACCATTATACAGGGAGGGTCTAACTATGGCTACACCTTC. Its protein product is CATIIQGGSNYGYTF.

The rearrangement joins TRBV9 to TRBJ2-1; possible D gene TRBD1, 6 bases. From germline, CDR1 is SGDLS and CDR2 YYNGEE. This CDR3 comprises 13 residues. Between the trimmed V and J ends, which lost 2 bases and 7 bases, there was a span of 10 bases. The CDR3 nucleotides read TGTGCCAGCAGCGTCGGGACAACAAATGAGCAGTTCTTC. It specifies CASSVGTTNEQFF. The whole variable domain, remainder taken from reference TRBV9 and TRBJ2-1, is DSGVTQTPKHLITATGQRVTLRCSPRSGDLSVYWYQQSLDQGLQFLIQYYNGEERAKGNILERFSAQQFPDLHSELNLSSLELGDSALYFCASSVGTTNEQFFGPGTRLTVL.

The chain carries TRBV25-1 and TRBJ1-5, with TRBD1 matching 7 bases. The V gene end was trimmed by 6 bases and the J gene end by 0 bases; junction bases not matched to a gene: 5. Per the germline V gene, CDR1 is MGHDK and CDR2 is SYGVNS. The CDR3 length is 15 residues. The CDR3 bases are TGTGCCAGCAGCTATGGGACAGATAGCAATCAGCCCCAGCATTTT. Its translation: CASSYGTDSNQPQHF.

In regard to this clone: The germline gene is not matched at one end of the junction; a read error may be the cause. V usage is TRBV6-1 and J usage is TRBJ2-7; unclear D gene. Germline CDR1 is MNHNS and CDR2 is SASEGT. This CDR3 is 10 amino acids long. The CDR3 DNA reads as TGTGCCAGCAGTGAAGCCAGACACCGTTTC. It translates to CASSEARHRF.

The chain employs TRBV6-1 and TRBJ2-5, with D tentatively TRBD1 (5 bases). The length of the CDR3 is 15 residues. Germline assignment: CDR1 MNHNS and CDR2 SASEGT. V lost 2 bases, J lost 5 bases, and 15 bases lay in between. This chain's CDR3 is CASSEWQGQMETQYF. The DNA of the CDR3 is TGTGCCAGCAGTGAATGGCAGGGCCAAATGGAGACCCAGTACTTC.

The gene calls are TRBV5-1 and TRBJ2-3, with TRBD2 matching 10 bases. The ends lost 4 bases at V and 4 bases at J; junction bases unmatched: 6. Germline-derived CDR1 and CDR2 are SGHRS and YFSETQ. This CDR3 region has 15 residues. For the CDR3, the DNA is TGCGCCAGCAGCCAAGCGGGAGGGTCCCCAGATACGCAGTATTTT. This encodes CASSQAGGSPDTQYF.

The rearrangement links TRBV5-5 to TRBJ2-7; D is possibly TRBD2 (7 bases). CDR1 is SGHKS, CDR2 YYEKEE, per germline (reference sequence). The CDR3 consists of 16 residues. V was clipped by 2 bases and J by 1 base, with 16 bases between them. As DNA, the CDR3 is TGTGCCAGCAGCTTCCCTATGCGGGGGCCTTCCTACGAGCAGTACTTC. Its protein product is CASSFPMRGPSYEQYF.

This clone was seen a single time. The CDR3 protein is CASSSDRGVPLHF. CDR3 DNA: TGTGCCAGCAGTAGCGACAGGGGGGTCCCCCTCCACTTT. The rearrangement joins TRBV6-6 to TRBJ1-6; 9 nucleotides match TRBD1. CDR3 length: 13 residues. The germline V gene encodes CDR1 MNHNY and CDR2 SVGAGI (reference sequence). After removal of 5 bases from V and 13 bases from J, the junction contained 6 bases not matched to a gene.

The genes are TRBV7-2 and TRBJ1-5, with 7 nucleotides matching TRBD1. There are 16 residues in the CDR3. CDR1 is SGHTA and CDR2 is FQGNSA in the germline V gene. The V segment lost 4 bases and the J segment 3 bases; nucleotides outside the gene matches: 9. The CDR3 here is CASSSWRGQVNQPQHF. Written as DNA, the CDR3 is TGTGCCAGCAGCTCATGGCGCGGACAGGTCAATCAGCCCCAGCATTTT.

The V and J genes are TRBV27 and TRBJ2-2; maybe TRBD1 (6 bases). CDR1 and CDR2 (germline): MNHEY, SMNVEV (reference sequence). The CDR3 spans 14 residues. V lost 7 bases and J lost 1, with 10 bases in between. CDR3 residues: CASNPGQNTGELFF. Written as DNA, the CDR3 is TGTGCCAGCAACCCGGGACAGAACACCGGGGAGCTGTTTTTT.

This clone was recorded once. CDR3 DNA: TGTGCCAGCAGTCCCGAGGGCGGAAACTATGGCTACACCTTC. Translation gives CASSPEGGNYGYTF. The gene calls are TRBV5-4 and TRBJ1-2; D ambiguous. Trimming pared 5 bases from V and 2 bases from J, leaving 13 bases between. The germline V gene encodes CDR1 SGHNT and CDR2 YYREEE (reference sequence). The CDR3 extends over 14 amino acids. The full variable domain, rest sourced from reference TRBV5-4 and TRBJ1-2, is ETGVTQSPTHLIKTRGQQVTLRCSSQSGHNTVSWYQQALGQGPQFIFQYYREEENGRGNFPPRFSGLQFPNYSSELNVNALELDDSALYLCASSPEGGNYGYTFGSGTRLTVV.

V is TRBV15 and J is TRBJ1-4, with 7 positions matching TRBD1. Trimming removed 8 bases from V and 4 bases from J; junction bases left unmatched: 7. Germline V gene sequence: CDR1 LNHNV, CDR2 YYDKDF (reference sequence). The CDR3 length is 14 residues. The CDR3 region is CATSDRALNEKLFF. As DNA, the CDR3 is TGTGCCACCTCAGACAGGGCGCTTAATGAAAAACTGTTTTTT.

CDR3 amino acids: CASRKGLAGVKTQYF. In DNA form, the CDR3 reads TGTGCCAGCAGAAAGGGACTAGCGGGAGTAAAGACCCAGTACTTC. The chain carries TRBV6-5 and TRBJ2-5; 14 bases match TRBD2. CDR3 length: 15 amino acids. J gave up 6 bases and V 6 bases, and 6 bases lay outside the gene matches. CDR1 and CDR2 from the germline V gene are MNHEY and SVGAGI.